This TCR beta chain was recovered during a study of T-cell reconstitution after alpha-beta-depleted transplantation in children. Regarding the study as a whole: Expanded graft clones numbering several hundred reportedly gave rise to alpha-beta T cells about two months after transplant.

Losses at the gene ends were 4 bases for V and 4 bases for J; bases not matched to a gene: 9. Germline V CDR1 and CDR2: SGHRS, YFSETQ. The CDR3 is 16 amino acids. This clonotype occurred a few times. The target antigen is unknown. TCRbeta library construction was performed incorporating unique molecular identifiers. One entry per CDR3 protein results from TCRdb running MiXCR on the PCR reads. The sample yields approximately 82,000 distinct CDR3 sequences, about 16% seen once. The input for sequencing was PBMCs, mostly from graft donor cells, taken 180 days after TCRalphabeta/CD19-depleted stem cell transplant. This receptor was identified in a male patient aged 2-9 years who had a stem cell transplant for acute lymphoblastic leukemia, so the T cells may come from the graft donor. The V and J genes are TRBV5-1 and TRBJ2-2; 8 bases match TRBD1. The CDR3 DNA is TGCGCCAGCAGCGAAACTCCCACAGGGGGCACCGGGGAGCTGTTTTTT. Translation gives CASSETPTGGTGELFF.